The 19 T cell receptor beta chains reported below all come from one sample, sequenced in a study of response to subunit inactivated influenza vaccine (dated by TCRdb to about 2018). Libraries were constructed by RT-PCR. This sample was sequenced with an Illumina HiSeq 2500. TCRdb itself trimmed the public reads at Q25 with fastp, ran MiXCR and retained productive beta chains. Each record represents a unique CDR3 protein, reported with the most common genes and DNA among its rows. The sample profile shows some 500,000 distinct CDR3 sequences; 16% of them were found once. Jointly, the top ten make up less than 4% of the sample. The source material was CD4+ T cells sorted from PBMCs, sampled roughly 24 months after vaccination. Source of these receptors: a man aged 50 to 75 who received an inactivated influenza vaccine. Donor details come from another sample of the same person, matched by shared clones.

The chain uses TRBV4-3 and TRBJ2-1; 11 positions match TRBD1. Germline V gene data show CDR1 as LGHNA and CDR2 as YSLEER. The CDR3 spans 15 residues. Trimming took 3 bases from V and 6 from J; bases not matched to a gene: 4. In DNA form, the CDR3 reads TGCGCCAGCAGCCAGTGGGACAGGGGGAGCAATGAGCAGTTCTTC. It yields the protein CASSQWDRGSNEQFF.

This sequence joins TRBV29-1 and TRBJ2-5; possibly TRBD2 for D (5 bases). The germline V and J ends were trimmed by 4 bases and 5 bases, with 14 bases remaining between them. Germline lookup yields CDR1 SQVTM and CDR2 ANQGSEA. The CDR3 length is 13 residues. This CDR3 reads CSVGDTRKETQYF. Written as DNA, the CDR3 is TGCAGCGTTGGTGATACTAGAAAGGAGACCCAGTACTTC.

The CDR3 protein is CAISESRALSYEQYF. For the CDR3, the DNA is TGTGCCATCAGTGAGTCAAGGGCTCTCTCCTACGAGCAGTACTTC. The V call is TRBV10-3, the J call TRBJ2-7; no clear D gene. CDR3 size: 15 residues. CDR1 is ENHRY, CDR2 SYGVKD, per germline. The germline V and J ends were trimmed by 0 bases and 0 bases, with 9 bases remaining between them.

This clonotype has only a few counts. V gene TRBV28 combines with J gene TRBJ2-7, with a possible D match to TRBD1 (5 bases). Trimming removed 7 bases from V and 10 bases from J, with 17 bases in between. The CDR3 has 12 residues. The germline V gene has CDR1 MDHEN and CDR2 SYDVKM. CDR3 nucleotide sequence: TGTGCCAGCAATCTAGATCCAGGGATTCAGTACTTC. This codes for CASNLDPGIQYF.

This clonotype was seen only a few times. Here the CDR3 DNA reads TGTGCCAGCAGTGATTTAACGGGCGAGCAGTACTTC. Its protein product is CASSDLTGEQYF. The chain recombines TRBV25-1 with TRBJ2-7; D call uncertain. Germline CDR1 is MGHDK and CDR2 is SYGVNS. The V end lost 3 bases, the J end lost 6 bases, and 9 bases lay between the germline ends. The CDR3 extends over 12 amino acids.

V gene TRBV20-1 combines with J gene TRBJ2-1; perhaps TRBD2 as D (5 bases). Between the trimmed V and J ends, which lost 3 bases and 1 base, there was a span of 7 bases. The CDR3 has 13 residues. Germline CDR1 DFQATT, CDR2 SNEGSKA (reference sequence). Here the CDR3 DNA reads TGCAGTGCTAGGGACTTTTCCTACAATGAGCAGTTCTTC. Translated, it gives CSARDFSYNEQFF.

Many counts were recorded for this clonotype. This chain links TRBV19 with TRBJ1-2; TRBD1 matches 9 bases. CDR1 is LNHDA and CDR2 is SQIVND in the germline V gene (reference sequence). V lost 11 bases, J lost 8 bases, and 12 bases stayed unmatched. The CDR3 runs to 13 residues. The CDR3 is CAASGTGSVGYTF. CDR3 nucleotides: TGTGCCGCATCGGGGACAGGGTCCGTCGGCTACACCTTC.

CDR3 protein: CASKGGLADNEQFF. CDR3 nucleotide sequence: TGTGCCAGCAAGGGGGGACTAGCGGACAATGAGCAGTTCTTC. The gene calls are TRBV7-2 and TRBJ2-1; 11 bases align to TRBD2. The germline CDR1 and CDR2 sequences are SGHTA and FQGNSA. This CDR3 spans 14 amino acids. With V trimmed by 7 bases and J by 5 bases, 4 bases remained unmatched.

The rearrangement joins TRBV20-1 to TRBJ2-3; D gene ambiguous. This CDR3 is built from 14 residues. Germline lookup yields CDR1 DFQATT and CDR2 SNEGSKA (reference sequence). Between the trimmed V and J ends, which lost 3 bases and 2 bases, there was a span of 12 bases. The CDR3 DNA reads as TGCAGTGCTAGTTATCCAGTTCCCACAGATACGCAGTATTTT. Translating it yields CSASYPVPTDTQYF.

This chain joins TRBV7-2 and TRBJ1-5, with TRBD1 matching 9 bases. J was trimmed by 6 bases and V by 5 bases; bases with no gene match: 5. Per germline, CDR1 SGHTA and CDR2 FQGNSA. This CDR3 has 14 amino acids. The CDR3 region has the DNA TGTGCCAGCAGCCCACAGGGGGCGAGTCAGCCCCAGCATTTT. Protein: CASSPQGASQPQHF.

This clonotype was seen repeatedly, ten times or more. CDR3 DNA sequence: TGTGCCACCAGTGATGGGCGAGGGAGAAACTACGAGCAGTACTTC. Its translation: CATSDGRGRNYEQYF. The V call is TRBV24-1, the J call TRBJ2-7; weak D call: TRBD2 (5 bases). The CDR3 runs 15 residues. Germline V gene sequence: CDR1 KGHDR, CDR2 SFDVKD. Trimming took 3 bases from V and 3 from J, leaving 14 bases between them.

Only a few counts were recorded for this clonotype. The genes are TRBV5-1 and TRBJ1-1; 8 bases line up with TRBD1. The junction had 9 bases not matched to a gene; V was cut back by 2 bases and J by 0 bases. Germline CDR1 SGHRS, CDR2 YFSETQ. This CDR3 region has 17 residues. Here the CDR3 reads CASSFSPSGQVNTEAFF. For the CDR3, the DNA is TGCGCCAGCAGCTTTTCGCCATCGGGACAGGTGAACACTGAAGCTTTCTTT.

This clonotype was found a few times. This sequence joins TRBV7-2 and TRBJ2-3; 11 bases agree with TRBD1. The CDR3 length is 13 residues. Germline lookup yields CDR1 SGHTA and CDR2 FQGNSA. V gave up 8 bases and J gave up 6 bases; unmatched junction bases: 4. CDR3 protein: CASGGQGADTQYF. The CDR3 DNA reads as TGTGCCAGCGGCGGACAGGGGGCGGATACGCAGTATTTT.

The V and J genes are TRBV5-1 and TRBJ2-1, with TRBD1 matching over 7 bases. V shed 0 bases, J shed 8 bases, and the junction held 5 bases outside the gene matches. Germline CDR1 is SGHRS and CDR2 is YFSETQ. The CDR3 has 14 amino acids. CDR3 sequence reads: CASSLGQGSDEQFF. For the CDR3, the DNA is TGCGCCAGCAGCTTGGGACAGGGTTCCGATGAGCAGTTCTTC.

The chain couples TRBV7-2 to TRBJ1-6; D unresolved. Germline assignment: CDR1 SGHTA and CDR2 FQGNSA. The CDR3 runs 18 residues. V was clipped by 1 base and J by 0 bases, with 13 bases between them. The CDR3, as DNA: TGTGCCAGCAGCTTAGGGCAGAGACTGAGCTCCTATAATTCACCCCTCCACTTT. Amino acid sequence: CASSLGQRLSSYNSPLHF.

This clonotype has just a few counts. The chain has TRBV20-1 and TRBJ1-1; no definite D call. Germline V lookup: CDR1 DFQATT, CDR2 SNEGSKA (reference sequence). The CDR3 is 14 amino acids. The germline V and J ends were trimmed by 0 bases and 4 bases, with 12 bases remaining between them. The CDR3 DNA reads TGCAGTGCTAGAGATTGGAGGGAGGGCACTGAAGCTTTCTTT. Encoded protein: CSARDWREGTEAFF.

This clonotype was seen ten or more times. The J gene is TRBJ1-2, the V gene TRBV7-2, with 7 bases identical to TRBD1. Germline CDR1 reads SGHTA; CDR2 reads FQGNSA. The CDR3 has 17 amino acids. The V segment lost 1 base and the J segment 6 bases; nucleotides outside the gene matches: 14. CDR3 amino acids: CASSLGFRIDRVDGYTF. The CDR3 coding sequence is TGTGCCAGCAGCTTAGGGTTTCGAATCGACAGGGTCGATGGCTACACCTTC.

This clonotype has only a few counts. The gene calls are TRBV7-9 and TRBJ1-1, with 8 bases lining up with TRBD1. J lost 2 bases, V lost 5 bases, and 4 bases had no gene match. The V gene's germline CDR1 is SEHNR and CDR2 FQNEAQ (reference sequence). The length of the CDR3 is 14 residues. The chain's CDR3 is CASSTTGGNTEAFF. The CDR3 bases are TGTGCCAGCAGCACTACAGGGGGTAACACTGAAGCTTTCTTT.

This rearrangement joins TRBV6-2 or TRBV6-3 to TRBJ2-3; D tentatively fits TRBD1 or TRBD2 (5 bases each). V was pared by 5 bases and J by 4 bases, with 13 bases between. The CDR3 loop spans 14 amino acids. Germline assignment: CDR1 MNHEY and CDR2 SVGEGT. The CDR3 DNA reads TGTGCCAGCAGTCACACAAGGGGACCAGATACGCAGTATTTT. It encodes CASSHTRGPDTQYF.